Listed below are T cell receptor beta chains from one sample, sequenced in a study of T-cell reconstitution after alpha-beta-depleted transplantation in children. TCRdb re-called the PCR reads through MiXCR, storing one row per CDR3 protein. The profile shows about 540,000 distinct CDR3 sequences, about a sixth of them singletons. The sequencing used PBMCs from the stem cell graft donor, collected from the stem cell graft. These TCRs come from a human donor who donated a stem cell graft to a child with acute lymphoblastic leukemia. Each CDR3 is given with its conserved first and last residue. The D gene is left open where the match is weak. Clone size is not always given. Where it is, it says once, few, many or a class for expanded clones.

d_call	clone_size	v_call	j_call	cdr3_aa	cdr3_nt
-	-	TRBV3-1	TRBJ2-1	CASSQMTYNEQFF	TGTGCCAGCAGCCAAATGACCTACAATGAGCAGTTCTTC
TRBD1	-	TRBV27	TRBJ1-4	CASRRQGLNEKLFF	TGTGCCAGCAGACGACAGGGTTTGAATGAAAAACTGTTTTTT
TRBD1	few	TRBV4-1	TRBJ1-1	CASSQVGRGGNDVAFF	TGCGCCAGCAGCCAAGTGGGCAGGGGGGGTAACGATGTTGCTTTCTTT
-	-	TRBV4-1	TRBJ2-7	CASSQVYTRSYEQYF	TGCGCCAGCAGCCAAGTATACACGAGATCCTACGAGCAGTACTTC
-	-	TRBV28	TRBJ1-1	CASRGTGTLNTEAFF	TGTGCCAGCAGGGGGACCGGGACACTGAACACTGAAGCTTTCTTT
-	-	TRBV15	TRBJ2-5	CATSRDSGGWAAQYF	TGTGCCACCAGCAGAGATTCTGGGGGATGGGCGGCCCAGTACTTC
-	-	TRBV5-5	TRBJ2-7	CASSFQGLFYEQYF	TGTGCCAGCAGCTTCCAGGGACTGTTCTACGAGCAGTACTTC
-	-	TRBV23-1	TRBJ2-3	CASSQYSTVTDTQYF	TGCGCCAGCAGTCAATATTCAACCGTCACAGATACGCAGTATTTT
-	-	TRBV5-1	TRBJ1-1	CASSLAVRPTEAFF	TGCGCCAGCAGCTTGGCCGTCAGGCCCACTGAAGCTTTCTTT
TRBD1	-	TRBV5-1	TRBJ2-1	CASSSLRQGPTYNEQFF	TGCGCCAGCAGCTCCCTCAGACAGGGTCCAACCTACAATGAGCAGTTCTTC
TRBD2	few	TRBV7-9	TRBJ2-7	CASSILSGSSYEQYF	TGTGCCAGCAGTATTCTTAGCGGGAGCTCCTACGAGCAGTACTTC
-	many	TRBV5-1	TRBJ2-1	CASSLNRGVNNEQFF	TGCGCCAGCAGCTTGAACCGGGGAGTCAACAATGAGCAGTTCTTC
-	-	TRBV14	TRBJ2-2	CASSQGMETGELFF	TGTGCCAGCAGCCAAGGGATGGAAACCGGGGAGCTGTTTTTT
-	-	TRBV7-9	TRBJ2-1	CASSSSDAARNEQFF	TGTGCCAGCAGCTCCTCGGATGCAGCCCGAAATGAGCAGTTCTTC
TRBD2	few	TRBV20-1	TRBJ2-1	CSARGTSGFYNEQFF	TGCAGTGCTAGAGGGACTAGCGGGTTCTACAATGAGCAGTTCTTC
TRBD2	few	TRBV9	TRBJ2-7	CASSELAGGFIYEQYF	TGTGCCAGCAGCGAACTAGCGGGAGGGTTCATCTACGAGCAGTACTTC
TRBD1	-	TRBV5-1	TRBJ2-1	CASSLDLGQGSGNEQFF	TGCGCCAGCAGCTTGGACCTAGGACAGGGTTCGGGCAATGAGCAGTTCTTC
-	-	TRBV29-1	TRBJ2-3	CSVESLGTDTQYF	TGCAGCGTTGAAAGTCTGGGGACAGATACGCAGTATTTT
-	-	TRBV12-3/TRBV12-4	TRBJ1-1	CASSFGGTPGTEAFF	TGTGCCAGCAGTTTCGGAGGGACCCCGGGCACTGAAGCTTTCTTT
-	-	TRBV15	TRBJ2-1	CATSRDEEDNEQFF	TGTGCCACCAGCAGAGATGAGGAGGACAATGAGCAGTTCTTC
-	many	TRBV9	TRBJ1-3	CASTGSGNTIYF	TGTGCCAGCACAGGGTCCGGAAACACCATATATTTT
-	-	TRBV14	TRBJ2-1	CASSLDLRRAYNEQFF	TGTGCCAGCAGCCTAGACCTGAGACGGGCTTACAATGAGCAGTTCTTC
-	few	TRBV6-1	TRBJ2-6	CASRGSPGANVLTF	TGTGCCAGCAGGGGTAGCCCTGGGGCCAACGTCCTGACTTTC
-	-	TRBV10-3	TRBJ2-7	CAISDPAGRSYEQYF	TGTGCCATCAGTGACCCCGCCGGGCGCTCCTACGAGCAGTACTTC
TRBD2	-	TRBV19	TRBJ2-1	CASTWTSGSLNEQFF	TGTGCCAGTACCTGGACTAGCGGGTCTCTTAATGAGCAGTTCTTC
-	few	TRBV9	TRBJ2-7	CASSPTHGGRDEQYF	TGTGCCAGCAGCCCCACTCACGGGGGGCGCGACGAGCAGTACTTC
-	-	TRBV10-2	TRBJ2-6	CASRITGDYTGANVLTF	TGCGCCAGCAGAATCACAGGGGACTACACTGGGGCCAACGTCCTGACTTTC
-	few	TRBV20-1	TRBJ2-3	CSAGAGGQLIGTDTQYF	TGCAGTGCCGGGGCTGGGGGACAACTCATCGGAACAGATACGCAGTATTTT
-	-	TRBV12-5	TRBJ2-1	CASRSSGGDYNEQFF	TGTGCTAGTCGTTCGTCGGGGGGCGACTACAATGAGCAGTTCTTC
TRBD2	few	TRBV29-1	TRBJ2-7	CSVEYREGEQYF	TGCAGCGTTGAATACCGGGAGGGCGAGCAGTACTTC
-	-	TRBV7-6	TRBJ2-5	CASSYGGSQETQYF	TGTGCCAGCAGCTACGGGGGCAGCCAAGAGACCCAGTACTTC
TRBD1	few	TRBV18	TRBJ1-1	CASSQQGARNTEAFF	TGTGCCAGCTCACAACAGGGGGCGCGGAACACTGAAGCTTTCTTT
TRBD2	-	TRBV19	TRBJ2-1	CASSIASGSYNEQFF	TGTGCCAGTAGTATAGCTAGCGGCTCCTACAATGAGCAGTTCTTC
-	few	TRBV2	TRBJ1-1	CASSQMGVQNTEAFF	TGTGCCAGCAGCCAGATGGGGGTCCAGAACACTGAAGCTTTCTTT
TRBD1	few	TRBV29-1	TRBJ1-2	CSVESGQGTYYGYTF	TGCAGCGTTGAATCAGGACAGGGGACCTACTATGGCTACACCTTC
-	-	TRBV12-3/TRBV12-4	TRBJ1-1	CASRSDPITEAFF	TGTGCCAGCAGATCCGACCCCATCACTGAAGCTTTCTTT
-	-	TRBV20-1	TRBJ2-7	CSAKESGTYEQYF	TGCAGTGCTAAGGAGTCCGGAACCTACGAGCAGTACTTC
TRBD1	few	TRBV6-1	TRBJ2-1	CASRGDRNNEQFF	TGTGCCAGCAGGGGGGACAGGAACAATGAGCAGTTCTTC
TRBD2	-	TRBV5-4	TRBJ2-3	CASRHTAGSTDTQYF	TGTGCCAGCAGGCACACAGCGGGAAGCACAGATACGCAGTATTTT
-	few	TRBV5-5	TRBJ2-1	CASSSRSDNEQFF	TGTGCCAGCAGCTCCCGGTCCGACAATGAGCAGTTCTTC
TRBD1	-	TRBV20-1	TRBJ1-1	CSAVRESDRVNTEAFF	TGCAGTGCCGTGAGGGAATCGGACAGGGTGAACACTGAAGCTTTCTTT
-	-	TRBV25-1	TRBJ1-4	CASSASGKGRNEKLFF	TGTGCCAGCAGTGCCTCGGGAAAGGGCCGTAATGAAAAACTGTTTTTT
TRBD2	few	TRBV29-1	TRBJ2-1	CSVARRTSGSYNEQFF	TGCAGCGTCGCCCGAAGGACTAGCGGGAGCTACAATGAGCAGTTCTTC
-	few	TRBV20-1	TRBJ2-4	CSRGVGNIQYF	TGCAGTAGGGGGGTTGGAAACATTCAGTACTTC
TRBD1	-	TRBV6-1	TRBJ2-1	CASKATGTGGPEQFF	TGTGCCAGCAAAGCCACCGGGACAGGGGGACCGGAGCAGTTCTTC
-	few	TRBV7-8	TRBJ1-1	CAVKEAGEDTEAFF	TGTGCAGTCAAAGAGGCGGGGGAAGACACTGAAGCTTTCTTT
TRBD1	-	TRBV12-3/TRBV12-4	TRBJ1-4	CASSPGTGLEKLFF	TGTGCCAGCAGCCCCGGGACAGGGTTAGAAAAACTGTTTTTT